Reported below is one T cell receptor (beta chain). This could be a read error, since a much larger clone is one nucleotide away. This record comes from a study of tumor and adjacent non-tumor tissue in lung cancer. From germline, CDR1 is MNHNS and CDR2 SASEGT. Germline trimming cut 4 bases from V and 7 bases from J; bases unmatched to any gene: 5. This CDR3 spans 13 amino acids. The template was RNA from unsorted bulk tissue. Distant lung tissue was collected more than 3 cm away from the tumor edge. A modified ARM-PCR protocol with three rounds of nested PCR amplified TCRbeta. A single record per CDR3 protein comes from TCRdb applying MiXCR to the multiplex PCR reads. The data hold under 85,000 distinct CDR3 sequences, with 76% observed a single time.

The J gene is TRBJ1-2, the V gene TRBV6-1; TRBD1 matches at 8 bases. Sequencing was done on a sample of distant non-tumor lung tissue. The source is a man between 65 and 85 years old with non-small cell lung cancer. The CDR3 DNA reads as TGTGCCAGCAGTGGGTGGACAGGGATTGGCTACACCTTC. Translating it yields CASSGWTGIGYTF.